What follows is one TCR beta chain and its context. Antigen unknown. Clones were read by immunoSEQ multiplex PCR, and TCRdb kept only the in-frame ones, dropping some. The data contain millions of clones, just over 90% of them seen just once; the ten biggest clones take up 0.39%. The data originate from a study of shared clonotypes between healthy human individuals. Study overall: Contributing individuals were two females and a few males aged 18 to 49. There were three CD4 naive, three CD4 memory, two CD8 naive and one CD8 memory plates per donor. General study points: Enrolling few donors narrowed the genetic and exposure-history diversity that was represented. Rarefaction revealed incomplete sorted-subset sequencing despite large depth.

The sequenced sample was naive CD4+ T cells from PBMCs. Subset specified: CD45RA+ positively selected. This clonotype was sampled from a man between 18 and 29 years old in good health. Some clones in this sample may be carry-over from other donors' samples.

The CDR3, as DNA: TGCGCCAGCAGTCAATTAAACAGGTTTGGAAACACCATATATTTT. This codes for CASSQLNRFGNTIYF. The V gene is TRBV23-1, the J gene TRBJ1-3; TRBD1 is a possible D gene (5 bases). TRBV23-1 is noted as an ORF with a role that remains uncertain. Trimming took off 1 base at V and 3 bases at J, with 10 bases between the two ends. The CDR3 covers 15 residues.